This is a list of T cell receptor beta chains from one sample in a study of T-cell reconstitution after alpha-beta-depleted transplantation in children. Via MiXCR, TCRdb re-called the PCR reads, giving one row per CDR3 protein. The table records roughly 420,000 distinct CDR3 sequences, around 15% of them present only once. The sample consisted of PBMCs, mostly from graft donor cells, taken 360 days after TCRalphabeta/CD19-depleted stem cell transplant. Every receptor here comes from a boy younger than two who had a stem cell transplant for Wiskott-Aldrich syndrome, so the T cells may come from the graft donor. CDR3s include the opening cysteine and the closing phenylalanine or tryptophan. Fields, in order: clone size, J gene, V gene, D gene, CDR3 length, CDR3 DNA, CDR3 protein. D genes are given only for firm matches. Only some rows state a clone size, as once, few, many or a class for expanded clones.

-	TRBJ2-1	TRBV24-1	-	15	TGTGCCACCAGTGATCCCCTCGGGCCCAACAATGAGCAGTTCTTC	CATSDPLGPNNEQFF
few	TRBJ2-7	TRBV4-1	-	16	TGCGCCAGCAGCCAAGTGGACGGAGCGTATGCTTACGAGCAGTACTTC	CASSQVDGAYAYEQYF
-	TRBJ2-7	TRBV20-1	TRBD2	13	TGCAGTGCGAGTAGGCTAGCGGGCTACGAGCAGTACTTC	CSASRLAGYEQYF
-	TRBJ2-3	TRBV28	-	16	TGTGCCAGCAGTGGCATGGAGGAGAGGGCCACAGATACGCAGTATTTT	CASSGMEERATDTQYF
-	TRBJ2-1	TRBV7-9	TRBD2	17	TGTGCCAGCAGCTTAGGGCTGGGACTAGCCGGGTACAATGAGCAGTTCTTC	CASSLGLGLAGYNEQFF
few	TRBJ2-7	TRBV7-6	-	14	TGTGCCAGCAGCTTCTTAGCTCTCCGGGACGAGCAGTACTTC	CASSFLALRDEQYF
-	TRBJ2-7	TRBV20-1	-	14	TGCAGTGCTCCGAACGGGGGCTCCACCTACGAGCAGTACTTC	CSAPNGGSTYEQYF
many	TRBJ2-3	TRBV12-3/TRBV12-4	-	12	TGTGCCAGCAGCTTTGTAGCTGATACGCAGTATTTT	CASSFVADTQYF
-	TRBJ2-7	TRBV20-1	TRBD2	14	TGCAGTGCTAGAGTGGTCGGGAGGGTCTACGAGCAGTACTTC	CSARVVGRVYEQYF
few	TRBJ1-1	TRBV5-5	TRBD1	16	TGTGCCAGCAGCTGGACCGGGACAGAAATGAACACTGAAGCTTTCTTT	CASSWTGTEMNTEAFF
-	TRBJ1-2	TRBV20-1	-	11	TGCAGTGCAGGGACACCGTATGGCTACACCTTC	CSAGTPYGYTF
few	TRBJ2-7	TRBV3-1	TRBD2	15	TGTGCCAGCAGCCGGTTAGCGGGTGTCTCCTACGAGCAGTACTTC	CASSRLAGVSYEQYF
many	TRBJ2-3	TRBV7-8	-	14	TGTGCCAGCAGCTCACAGGGTAGCACAGATACGCAGTATTTT	CASSSQGSTDTQYF
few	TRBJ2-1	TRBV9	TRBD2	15	TGTGCCAGCAGCGTTAGCGGGTTCTCCTACAATGAGCAGTTCTTC	CASSVSGFSYNEQFF
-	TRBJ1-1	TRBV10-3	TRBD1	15	TGTGCCATCAGTTACCCGGACAGGCTCTTAGCTGAAGCTTTCTTT	CAISYPDRLLAEAFF
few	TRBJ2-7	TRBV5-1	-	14	TGCGCCAGCAGCTCAGGTGTTAGCTCCTACGAGCAGTACTTC	CASSSGVSSYEQYF
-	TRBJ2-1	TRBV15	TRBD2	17	TGTGCCACCAGCAGAGATTTTGGGAGCGGGAGGGACAATGAGCAGTTCTTC	CATSRDFGSGRDNEQFF
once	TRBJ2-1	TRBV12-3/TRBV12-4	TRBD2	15	TGTGCCAGCAGTTCACCGGGACTAGCGTCCAATGAGCAGTTCTTC	CASSSPGLASNEQFF
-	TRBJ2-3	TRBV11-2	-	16	TGTGCCAGCGTTACCTCGACCGGTCCAAGGGGGGATACGCAGTATTTT	CASVTSTGPRGDTQYF
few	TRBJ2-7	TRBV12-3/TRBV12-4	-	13	TGTGCCAGCAGTTTAGTGGCGGGGGCCGAGCAGTACTTC	CASSLVAGAEQYF
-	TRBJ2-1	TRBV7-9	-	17	TGTGCCAGCAGCTTTTTGGGGACCCCACGGGGGCACAATGAGCAGTTCTTC	CASSFLGTPRGHNEQFF
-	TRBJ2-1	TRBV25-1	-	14	TGTGCCAGCAGTGAATGGACTACCTTTACTGAGCAGTTCTTC	CASSEWTTFTEQFF
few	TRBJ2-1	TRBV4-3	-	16	TGCGCCAGCAGCCAAGATTTGGGCCCCGGAAACAATGAGCAGTTCTTC	CASSQDLGPGNNEQFF